This TCR beta chain was obtained from a study of blood T cells in healthy people across ages (dated by TCRdb to the mid-2010s). At the level of the whole study: In model experiments, template switching captured roughly one uniquely barcoded TCR beta cDNA molecule for every two T cells. Donors of different ages were randomly distributed across sequencing lanes to avoid experimental bias. Using deep sequencing normalized with unique cDNA molecular identifiers, the study measured how TCR beta repertoire diversity changes with age. The donors were divided into four age groups: young (average roughly 15 years), middle-aged (about 40), aged (about 62) and long-lived (approximately 74). Using the same blood draw, the study looked at two additional independent replicas of 1 million unique cDNA reads for two donors, one aged 18 to 30 and the other aged 80 or older. Summary of the overall study and its limitations: Because the CMV infection status of the donors was unknown, age-related changes in expanded clonotypes may potentially have been confounded. Estimates of total diversity based on one million sequenced T cells were regarded as lower bounds and as underestimates. Because profiling used bulk unsorted PBMCs, naive and antigen-experienced compartments could not be compared conclusively. Observed TCR beta diversity per million T cells fell roughly linearly with age, and a significant reduction was already apparent by age approximately 40. Compared with the aged group, more naive CD4+ T cells, fewer expanded clones and increased TCR diversity were shown by the long-lived group, suggesting age selection. There was a strong correlation between observed TCR beta diversity and the percentage of naive T cells measured by flow cytometry.

Donors were about 36 systemically healthy Caucasian individuals from Russia aged 6 to 90 years. Around 9.7 milliliters of peripheral blood were collected from each donor into EDTA-treated Vacutainer tubes. Ficoll-Paque density-gradient centrifugation was used to isolate PBMCs, with at least 7 million per sample. Trizol reagent was used to extract total RNA from PBMCs, with at least 6 micrograms per sample. For every donor, flow cytometry on a PBMC aliquot measured the percentage of naive CD45RAhigh/CD27high T cells. The library came from 5' RACE. Sequencing used an Illumina HiSeq 2500. A second PCR of about 6 to 11 cycles was run with a J-beta primer mix and a sample-barcoded 5' primer. A template-switch 5' adaptor carrying 12 random nucleotides introduced a unique molecular identifier onto each TCR beta cDNA molecule. Each sample yielded at least 3 million CDR3-containing paired-end reads. All of the RNA was converted into first-strand cDNA using the Mint cDNA synthesis kit, with a TRBC-specific oligonucleotide serving as the primer. After uracil-DNA glycosylase treatment, a first 18-cycle PCR used universal primers M1SS and BC2_uni_R on all cDNA. From the authors' description of their analysis: Each sample was normalized by randomly selecting 1 million high-quality reads, each carrying a distinct molecular identifier. Instead of being binned into consensus sequences, reads that shared molecular identifiers were thrown out. MiTCR, set to a Q25 quality threshold and the strictest error-elimination algorithm, was used for CDR3 identification, clonotype clustering and error correction. A nonparametric unseen species model using Euler transformation provided a lower-bound estimate of total TCR beta diversity. Clones were called with MiXCR by TCRdb after fastp trimmed the public reads at Q25, and only in-frame beta chains were retained. Each entry merges the rows of one CDR3 protein and shows their most common DNA and genes. These V and J calls rely on TCRdb rather than the paper's analysis. Here the sample has 850,000 to 1,100,000 distinct CDR3 sequences; roughly two fifths occur a single time. The ten biggest clones cover roughly 13% of the sample.

This clonotype was recorded many times. This receptor's antigen is unknown. Germline is not matched at one junction end, which may reflect a read error. The CDR3 contains 15 residues, cysteine and phenylalanine counted. Only CDR3 DNA is held: 45 bases, read in frame from base 1. Taken from the germline V gene, the CDR1 and CDR2 loops are SGHTA and FQGNSA. The receptor's source is a young man in good health. The sequencing input was blood. The receptor chain draws on TRBV7-2 and TRBJ2-3, and possibly TRBD2, on 6 matching bases. Read as DNA, the sequence is TGCGCCAGCAGCTTCGGCGGGGCAAGCACAGATACGCAGTATTTT. Its protein reads: CASSFGGASTDTQYF.